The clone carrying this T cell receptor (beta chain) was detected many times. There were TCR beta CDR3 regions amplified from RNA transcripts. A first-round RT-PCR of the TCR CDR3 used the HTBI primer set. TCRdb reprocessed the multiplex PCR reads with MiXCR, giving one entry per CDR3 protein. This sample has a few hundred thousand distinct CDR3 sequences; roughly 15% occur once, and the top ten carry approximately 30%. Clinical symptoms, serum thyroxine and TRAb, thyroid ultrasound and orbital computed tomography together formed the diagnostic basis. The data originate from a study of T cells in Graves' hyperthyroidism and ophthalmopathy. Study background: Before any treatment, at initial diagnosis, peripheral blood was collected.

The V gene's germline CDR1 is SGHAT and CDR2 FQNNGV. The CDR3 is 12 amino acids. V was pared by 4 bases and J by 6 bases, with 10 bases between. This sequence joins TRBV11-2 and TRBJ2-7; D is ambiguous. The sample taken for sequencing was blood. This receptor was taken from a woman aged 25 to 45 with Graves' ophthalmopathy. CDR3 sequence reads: CASSSGSGEQYF. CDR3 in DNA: TGTGCCAGCAGCTCCGGATCGGGCGAGCAGTACTTC.